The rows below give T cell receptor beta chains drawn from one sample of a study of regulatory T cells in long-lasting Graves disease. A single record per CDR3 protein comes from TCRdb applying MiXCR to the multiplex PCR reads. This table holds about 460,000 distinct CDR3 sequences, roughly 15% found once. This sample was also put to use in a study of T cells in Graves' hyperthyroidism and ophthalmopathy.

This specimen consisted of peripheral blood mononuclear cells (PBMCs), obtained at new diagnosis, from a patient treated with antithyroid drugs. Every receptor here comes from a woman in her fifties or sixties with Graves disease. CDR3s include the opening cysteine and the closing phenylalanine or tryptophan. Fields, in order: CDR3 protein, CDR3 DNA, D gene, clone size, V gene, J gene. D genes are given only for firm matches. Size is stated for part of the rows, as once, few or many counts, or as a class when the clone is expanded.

CASSNILSPSF	TGTGCCAGCAGTAATATCCTATCCCCCTCTTTT	NA	NA	TRBV28	TRBJ1-1
CASSRTASGRVGEQFF	TGTGCCAGCAGCCGTACGGCTAGCGGGAGAGTCGGTGAGCAGTTCTTC	TRBD2	many	TRBV11-2	TRBJ2-1
CASSASGDRGLTGELFF	TGTGCCAGCAGCGCGTCGGGGGACAGGGGGCTCACCGGGGAGCTGTTTTTT	TRBD1	NA	TRBV6-4	TRBJ2-2
CASRKQGRSTLHF	TGTGCCAGCAGGAAACAAGGGCGGTCAACCCTCCACTTT	NA	few	TRBV27	TRBJ1-6
CSARTGKQPNQPQHF	TGCAGTGCTAGAACAGGCAAACAACCCAATCAGCCCCAGCATTTT	NA	NA	TRBV20-1	TRBJ1-5
CASRTSGNEQFF	TGTGCCAGCAGAACTAGTGGCAATGAGCAGTTCTTC	NA	many	TRBV12-3/TRBV12-4	TRBJ2-1
CASSLGQGLIYEQYF	TGCGCCAGCAGCTTGGGGCAGGGCCTCATCTACGAGCAGTACTTC	NA	many	TRBV5-1	TRBJ2-7
CSARDRTRDRETPRDTQYF	TGCAGTGCTAGAGACCGAACCCGGGACAGAGAGACCCCACGAGATACGCAGTATTTT	TRBD1	many	TRBV20-1	TRBJ2-3
CSASLSGRAVAYEQYF	TGCAGTGCTAGCCTTAGCGGGAGGGCCGTTGCGTACGAGCAGTACTTC	TRBD2	many	TRBV20-1	TRBJ2-7
CASSPSPGLAGRRTDTQYF	TGTGCCAGCAGCCCTTCCCCGGGACTAGCGGGGCGCCGCACAGATACGCAGTATTTT	TRBD2	few	TRBV7-3	TRBJ2-3
CSAPATGKSDTQYF	TGCAGTGCACCGGCGACAGGGAAGTCGGATACGCAGTATTTT	TRBD1	few	TRBV20-1	TRBJ2-3
CACSVITGGADTQYF	TGTGCCTGCAGCGTAATAACAGGGGGTGCAGATACGCAGTATTTT	TRBD1	NA	TRBV9	TRBJ2-3
CSALRLAGGPGDTQYF	TGCAGTGCACTACGACTAGCGGGAGGGCCAGGTGATACGCAGTATTTT	TRBD2	many	TRBV20-1	TRBJ2-3
CASTQRTRLTKGYGYTF	TGTGCCAGCACCCAGAGGACACGACTAACGAAGGGCTATGGCTACACCTTC	NA	NA	TRBV6-1	TRBJ1-2
CASSDAGAGINYGYTF	TGTGCCAGCAGTGATGCCGGGGCAGGCATTAACTATGGCTACACCTTC	NA	few	TRBV6-1	TRBJ1-2
CATSRDRTAYTQYF	TGTGCCACCAGCAGAGATAGGACTGCTTATACGCAGTATTTT	NA	NA	TRBV15	TRBJ2-3
CASKGGGAGKRETQYF	TGTGCCAGCAAGGGAGGCGGAGCGGGAAAGAGAGAGACCCAGTACTTC	TRBD2	few	TRBV6-2/TRBV6-3	TRBJ2-5
CASSIGRQPATEAFF	TGTGCCAGTAGTATAGGCAGGCAACCGGCTACTGAAGCTTTCTTT	NA	NA	TRBV19	TRBJ1-1
CASSPEQGLFGYTF	TGTGCCAGCAGCCCTGAACAGGGGTTGTTTGGCTACACCTTC	TRBD1	many	TRBV9	TRBJ1-2
CASSLEVNYGYTF	TGTGCCAGCAGCTTGGAAGTTAACTATGGCTACACCTTC	NA	many	TRBV7-9	TRBJ1-2
CSARVGGGLYNEQFF	TGCAGTGCTAGAGTTGGGGGAGGGCTCTACAATGAGCAGTTCTTC	TRBD2	NA	TRBV20-1	TRBJ2-1
CASSYRPSSEHRGYTF	TGTGCCAGCAGTTACAGACCTTCCTCGGAGCACCGTGGCTACACCTTC	NA	few	TRBV6-5	TRBJ1-2
CASRSISSYEQYF	TGTGCCAGCAGAAGTATAAGCTCCTACGAGCAGTACTTC	NA	many	TRBV27	TRBJ2-7
CASSEASGQTQYF	TGTGCCAGCAGTGAGGCTAGCGGACAGACCCAGTACTTC	TRBD2	many	TRBV6-2/TRBV6-3	TRBJ2-5
CASSVTSPYEQFF	TGTGCCAGCAGTGTGACTAGCCCCTATGAGCAGTTCTTC	TRBD2	NA	TRBV2	TRBJ2-1
CASSRDREDADTQYF	TGTGCCAGCAGCCGCGACAGGGAGGACGCAGATACGCAGTATTTT	NA	NA	TRBV28	TRBJ2-3
CSVGVVKPMNTEAFF	TGCAGCGTTGGTGTCGTAAAGCCCATGAACACTGAAGCTTTCTTT	NA	many	TRBV29-1	TRBJ1-1
CASSPSTGAGANVLTF	TGTGCCAGCAGCCCTTCGACAGGGGCTGGGGCCAACGTCCTGACTTTC	TRBD1	few	TRBV7-9	TRBJ2-6
CSARVYHNYGYTF	TGCAGTGCTAGAGTTTACCATAACTATGGCTACACCTTC	NA	once	TRBV20-1	TRBJ1-2
CASSLGSLSGDRRTDTQYF	TGTGCCAGCAGCTTGGGTTCTTTATCTGGGGATCGGCGCACAGATACGCAGTATTTT	NA	many	TRBV5-6	TRBJ2-3
CASSLIGPTSNYGYTF	TGTGCCAGCAGTTTAATCGGGCCGACCTCTAACTATGGCTACACCTTC	NA	many	TRBV12-3/TRBV12-4	TRBJ1-2
CASSIGVRYEQYF	TGTGCCAGCAGCATTGGGGTTCGATACGAGCAGTACTTC	NA	many	TRBV28	TRBJ2-7
CASSVLGQPQHF	TGTGCCAGCAGTGTCCTGGGTCAGCCCCAGCATTTT	NA	few	TRBV27	TRBJ1-5
CASSVGGGPPNQETQYF	TGTGCCAGCAGCGTAGGCGGTGGGCCCCCTAACCAAGAGACCCAGTACTTC	NA	NA	TRBV9	TRBJ2-5
CSARDTSDRPEQYF	TGCAGTGCTAGAGACACCTCAGACAGGCCCGAGCAGTACTTC	NA	many	TRBV20-1	TRBJ2-7
CASSTGAGNERLFF	TGTGCCAGCAGTACAGGGGCGGGGAATGAAAGACTGTTTTTT	TRBD1	few	TRBV12-3/TRBV12-4	TRBJ1-4
CASSLVASDNYNEQFF	TGTGCCAGCAGCTTAGTCGCTAGCGACAACTACAATGAGCAGTTCTTC	NA	many	TRBV7-8	TRBJ2-1
CASSNAGAGANVLTF	TGTGCCAGCAGTAACGCAGGGGCTGGGGCCAACGTCCTGACTTTC	NA	NA	TRBV6-1	TRBJ2-6
CASTNPAGEQFF	TGTGCCAGCACTAACCCCGCGGGGGAGCAGTTCTTC	NA	NA	TRBV12-3/TRBV12-4	TRBJ2-1
CASSFKQGAITDTQYF	TGTGCCAGCAGTTTCAAACAGGGGGCGATAACAGATACGCAGTATTTT	TRBD1	many	TRBV27	TRBJ2-3
CASPQAGVGVNNEQFF	TGTGCTAGCCCCCAAGCGGGAGTTGGGGTAAACAATGAGCAGTTCTTC	TRBD2	many	TRBV6-1	TRBJ2-1
CASSLDTYNSPLHF	TGTGCCAGCAGCTTGGACACATATAATTCACCCCTCCACTTT	NA	NA	TRBV5-4	TRBJ1-6
CSARPGLGRIYGYTF	TGCAGTGCTAGACCCGGGCTGGGGAGGATCTATGGCTACACCTTC	NA	NA	TRBV20-1	TRBJ1-2
CASSLPPGSPGELFF	TGTGCCAGCAGTTTACCCCCCGGATCCCCCGGGGAGCTGTTTTTT	NA	many	TRBV28	TRBJ2-2
CASTVGEDRTSYEQYF	TGTGCCAGCACAGTAGGGGAGGACAGAACCTCCTACGAGCAGTACTTC	NA	many	TRBV28	TRBJ2-7
CASSPRDRGLVDTQYF	TGCGCCAGCAGCCCCCGGGACAGGGGGCTCGTAGATACGCAGTATTTT	TRBD1	NA	TRBV4-1	TRBJ2-3
CASSRQNSYNEQFF	TGTGCCAGCAGTCGACAAAATTCCTACAATGAGCAGTTCTTC	NA	many	TRBV7-8	TRBJ2-1
CASSDRETQYF	TGTGCCAGCAGTGATAGGGAGACCCAGTACTTC	NA	many	TRBV2	TRBJ2-5
CASSPGSPNTGELFF	TGTGCCAGCTCACCGGGAAGCCCAAACACCGGGGAGCTGTTTTTT	NA	few	TRBV18	TRBJ2-2
CASSLDRAVTDTQYF	TGTGCCAGCAGCTTGGACAGGGCCGTGACAGATACGCAGTATTTT	NA	many	TRBV5-6	TRBJ2-3
CSARDWARTNNEQFF	TGCAGTGCTAGAGATTGGGCACGAACGAACAATGAGCAGTTCTTC	NA	few	TRBV20-1	TRBJ2-1
CASSQDLARGIEKLFF	TGTGCCAGCAGCCAAGATCTAGCCAGGGGGATCGAAAAACTGTTTTTT	TRBD1	NA	TRBV3-1	TRBJ1-4
CASSEQGLEQYF	TGTGCCAGCAGTGAACAGGGACTCGAGCAGTACTTC	NA	few	TRBV6-1	TRBJ2-7
CASRNGQGGNQPQHF	TGTGCCAGCAGGAATGGACAGGGCGGCAATCAGCCCCAGCATTTT	TRBD1	many	TRBV27	TRBJ1-5
CASSSLAGTANTGELFF	TGTGCCAGCAGCTCCCTCGCGGGGACAGCGAACACCGGGGAGCTGTTTTTT	NA	NA	TRBV9	TRBJ2-2
CASSRLARTDTQYF	TGTGCCAGCAGTCGACTAGCGAGGACAGATACGCAGTATTTT	TRBD2	NA	TRBV27	TRBJ2-3
CASSGTADRTINEQFF	TGTGCCAGCAGCGGTACAGCCGACAGGACAATCAATGAGCAGTTCTTC	NA	NA	TRBV9	TRBJ2-1
CASSPSRGLSNQPQHF	TGTGCCAGCAGCCCCAGTAGGGGTTTGAGCAATCAGCCCCAGCATTTT	NA	NA	TRBV27	TRBJ1-5
CASSQTPGQGNGELFF	TGTGCCAGCAGCCAGACCCCGGGACAGGGGAACGGGGAGCTGTTTTTT	TRBD1	NA	TRBV11-1	TRBJ2-2